The entry below describes one T cell receptor beta chain. Looked up from germline, CDR1 is DFQATT and CDR2 is SNEGSKA (reference sequence). This CDR3 has 12 amino acids. V was shortened by 3 bases and J by 6 bases, with 10 bases between the two germline ends. The sample belongs to a study of identical twins. Carrying unique molecular identifiers, the cDNA also gained a universal primer site through template switching. MiXCR was run by TCRdb on the 5' RACE reads, yielding one entry per CDR3 protein. The top ten clones hold about 8.1% of a sample with around 340,000 distinct CDR3 sequences, about 9% of them seen once.

Material: naive T cells sorted from blood. This chain joins TRBV20-1 and TRBJ2-3; D remains ambiguous. The receptor was derived from a woman in her forties or fifties in good health. The CDR3 region has the DNA TGCAGTGCTAGGTACAGTCCCGATACGCAGTATTTT. This encodes CSARYSPDTQYF.